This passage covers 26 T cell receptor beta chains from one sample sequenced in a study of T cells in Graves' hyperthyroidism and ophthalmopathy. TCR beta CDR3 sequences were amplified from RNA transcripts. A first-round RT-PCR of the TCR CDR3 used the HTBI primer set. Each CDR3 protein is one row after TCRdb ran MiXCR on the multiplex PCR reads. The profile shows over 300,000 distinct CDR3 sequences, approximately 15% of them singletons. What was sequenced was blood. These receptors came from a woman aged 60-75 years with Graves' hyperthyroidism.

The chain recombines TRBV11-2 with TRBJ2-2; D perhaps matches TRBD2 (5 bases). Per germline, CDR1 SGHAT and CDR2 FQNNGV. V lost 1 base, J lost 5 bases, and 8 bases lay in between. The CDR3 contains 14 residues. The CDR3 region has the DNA TGTGCCAGCAGCTTAGGGACTTCGACCGGGGAGCTGTTTTTT. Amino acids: CASSLGTSTGELFF. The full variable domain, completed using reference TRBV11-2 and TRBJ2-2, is EAGVAQSPRYKIIEKRQSVAFWCNPISGHATLYWYQQILGQGPKLLIQFQNNGVVDDSQLPKDRFSAERLKGVDSTLKIQPAKLEDSAVYLCASSLGTSTGELFFGEGSRLTVL.

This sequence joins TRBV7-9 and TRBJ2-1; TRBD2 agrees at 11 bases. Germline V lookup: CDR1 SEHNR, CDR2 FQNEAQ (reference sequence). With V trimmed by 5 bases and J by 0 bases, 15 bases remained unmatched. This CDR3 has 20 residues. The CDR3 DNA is TGTGCCAGCAGCATTTCGGGACTAGCGGTTAAAAAAAGCTCCTACAATGAGCAGTTCTTC. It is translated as CASSISGLAVKKSSYNEQFF.

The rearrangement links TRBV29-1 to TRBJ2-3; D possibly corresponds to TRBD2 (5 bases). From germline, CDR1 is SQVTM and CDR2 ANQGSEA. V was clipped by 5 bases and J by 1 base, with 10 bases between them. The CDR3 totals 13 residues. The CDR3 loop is CSVHYGGTDTQYF. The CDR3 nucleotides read TGCAGCGTTCACTACGGGGGCACAGATACGCAGTATTTT.

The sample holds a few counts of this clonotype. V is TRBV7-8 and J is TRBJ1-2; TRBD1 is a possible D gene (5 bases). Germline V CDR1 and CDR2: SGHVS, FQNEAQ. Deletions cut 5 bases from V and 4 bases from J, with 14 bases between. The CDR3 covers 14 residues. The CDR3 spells CASSGVGLGYGYTF. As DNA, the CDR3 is TGTGCCAGCAGCGGGGTGGGGCTCGGCTATGGCTACACCTTC. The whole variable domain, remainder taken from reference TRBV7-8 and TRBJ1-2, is GAGVSQSPRYKVAKRGQDVALRCDPISGHVSLFWYQQALGQGPEFLTYFQNEAQLDKSGLPSDRFFAERPEGSVSTLKIQRTQQEDSAVYLCASSGVGLGYGYTFGSGTRLTVV.

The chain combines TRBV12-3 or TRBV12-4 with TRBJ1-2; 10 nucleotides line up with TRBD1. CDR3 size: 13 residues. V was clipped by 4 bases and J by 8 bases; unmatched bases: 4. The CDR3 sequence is CASSSTGGMGYTF. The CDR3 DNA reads TGTGCCAGCAGTTCGACAGGGGGCATGGGCTACACCTTC.

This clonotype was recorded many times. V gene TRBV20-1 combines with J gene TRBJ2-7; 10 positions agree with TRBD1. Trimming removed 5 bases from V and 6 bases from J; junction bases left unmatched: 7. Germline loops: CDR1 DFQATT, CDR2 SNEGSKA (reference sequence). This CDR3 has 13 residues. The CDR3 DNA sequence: TGCAGTGCTGTCCCGGGACAGGGGTTCGAGCAGTACTTC. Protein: CSAVPGQGFEQYF.

The CDR3 is CSAELAGVTQYF. The CDR3 DNA reads as TGCAGTGCTGAACTAGCGGGGGTTACGCAGTATTTT. The chain has TRBV20-1 and TRBJ2-3; 11 bases align to TRBD2. Germline CDR1 reads DFQATT; CDR2 reads SNEGSKA (reference sequence). This CDR3 region has 12 residues. Trimming cost V 5 bases and J 8 bases; bases outside gene matches: 3.

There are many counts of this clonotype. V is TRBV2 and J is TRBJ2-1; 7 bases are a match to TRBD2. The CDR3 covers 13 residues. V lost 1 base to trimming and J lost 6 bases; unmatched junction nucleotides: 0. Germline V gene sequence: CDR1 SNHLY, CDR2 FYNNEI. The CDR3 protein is CASSEGTSNEQFF. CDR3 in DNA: TGTGCCAGCAGTGAAGGGACTAGCAATGAGCAGTTCTTC.

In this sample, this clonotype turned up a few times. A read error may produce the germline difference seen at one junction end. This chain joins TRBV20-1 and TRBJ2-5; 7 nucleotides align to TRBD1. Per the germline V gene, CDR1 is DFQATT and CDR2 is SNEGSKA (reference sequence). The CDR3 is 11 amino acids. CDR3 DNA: TGTAGTGCAGGGGGCCAAGAGACCCAGTACTTC. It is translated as CSAGGQETQYF.

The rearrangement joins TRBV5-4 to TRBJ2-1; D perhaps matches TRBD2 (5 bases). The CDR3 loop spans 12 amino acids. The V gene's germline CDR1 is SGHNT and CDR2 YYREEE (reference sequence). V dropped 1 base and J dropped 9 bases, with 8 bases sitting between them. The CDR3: CASSLIGSEQFF. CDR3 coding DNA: TGTGCCAGCAGCTTGATAGGGAGTGAGCAGTTCTTC.

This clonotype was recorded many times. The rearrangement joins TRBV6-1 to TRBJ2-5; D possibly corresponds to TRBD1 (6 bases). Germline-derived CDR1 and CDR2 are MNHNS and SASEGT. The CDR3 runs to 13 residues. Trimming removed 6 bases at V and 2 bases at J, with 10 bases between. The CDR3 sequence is CASRPGQQETQYF. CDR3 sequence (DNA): TGTGCCAGCAGACCGGGACAACAAGAGACCCAGTACTTC.

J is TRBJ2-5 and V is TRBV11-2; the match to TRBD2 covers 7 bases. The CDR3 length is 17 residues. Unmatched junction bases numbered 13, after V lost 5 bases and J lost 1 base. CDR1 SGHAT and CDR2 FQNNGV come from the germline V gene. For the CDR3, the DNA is TGTGCCAGCAGCCCCGGACTAGTCTCTATCGGCCAAGAGACCCAGTACTTC. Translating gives CASSPGLVSIGQETQYF. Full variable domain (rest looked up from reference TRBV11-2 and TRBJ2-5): EAGVAQSPRYKIIEKRQSVAFWCNPISGHATLYWYQQILGQGPKLLIQFQNNGVVDDSQLPKDRFSAERLKGVDSTLKIQPAKLEDSAVYLCASSPGLVSIGQETQYFGPGTRLLVL.

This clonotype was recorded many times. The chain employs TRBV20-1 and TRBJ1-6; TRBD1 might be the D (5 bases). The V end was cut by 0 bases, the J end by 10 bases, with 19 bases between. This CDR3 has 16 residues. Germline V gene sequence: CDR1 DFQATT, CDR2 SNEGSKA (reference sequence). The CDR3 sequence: CSARDLDSPNWSPLHF. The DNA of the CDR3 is TGCAGTGCTAGAGATCTAGACAGCCCAAATTGGTCACCCCTCCACTTT.

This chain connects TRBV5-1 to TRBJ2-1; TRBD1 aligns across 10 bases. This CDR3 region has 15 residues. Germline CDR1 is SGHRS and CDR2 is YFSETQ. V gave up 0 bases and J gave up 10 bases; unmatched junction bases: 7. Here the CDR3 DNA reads TGCGCCAGCAGCTTGGGACAGGGGGCAGTTGACGAGCAGTTCTTC. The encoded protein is CASSLGQGAVDEQFF.

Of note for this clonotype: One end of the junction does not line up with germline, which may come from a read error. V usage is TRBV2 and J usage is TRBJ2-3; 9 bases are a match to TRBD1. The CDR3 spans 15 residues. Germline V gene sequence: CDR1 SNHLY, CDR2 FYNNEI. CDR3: CASSEDRGSTDTQYF. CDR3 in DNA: TGTGCCAGCAGCGAAGACAGGGGGAGCACAGATACGCAGTATTTT.

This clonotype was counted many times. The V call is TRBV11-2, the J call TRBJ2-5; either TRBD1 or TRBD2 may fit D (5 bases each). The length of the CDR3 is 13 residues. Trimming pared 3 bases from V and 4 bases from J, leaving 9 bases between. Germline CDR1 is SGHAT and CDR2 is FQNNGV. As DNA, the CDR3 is TGTGCCAGCAGCTTCTCGGGGCGAGAGACCCAGTACTTC. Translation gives CASSFSGRETQYF.

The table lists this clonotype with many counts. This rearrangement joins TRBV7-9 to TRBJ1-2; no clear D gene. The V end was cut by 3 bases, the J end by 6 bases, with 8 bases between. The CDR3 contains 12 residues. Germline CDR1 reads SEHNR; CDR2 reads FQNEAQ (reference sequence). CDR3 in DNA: TGTGCCAGCAGCTTCGAGTTAAATGGCTACACCTTC. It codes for CASSFELNGYTF.

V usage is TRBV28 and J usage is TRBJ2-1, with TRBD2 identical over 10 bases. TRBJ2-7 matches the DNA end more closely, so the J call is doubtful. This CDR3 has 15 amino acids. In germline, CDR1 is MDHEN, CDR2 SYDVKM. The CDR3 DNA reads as TGTGCCAGCAGCCGGACTAGCGGAACAAGGAATGAGCAGTACTTC. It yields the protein CASSRTSGTRNEQYF.

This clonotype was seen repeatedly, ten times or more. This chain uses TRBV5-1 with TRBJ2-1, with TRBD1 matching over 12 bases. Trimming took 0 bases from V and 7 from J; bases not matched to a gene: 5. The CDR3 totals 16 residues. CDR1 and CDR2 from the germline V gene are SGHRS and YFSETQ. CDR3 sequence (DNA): TGCGCCAGCAGCTTGGGGGGACAGGGGGCGACGAATGAGCAGTTCTTC. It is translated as CASSLGGQGATNEQFF.

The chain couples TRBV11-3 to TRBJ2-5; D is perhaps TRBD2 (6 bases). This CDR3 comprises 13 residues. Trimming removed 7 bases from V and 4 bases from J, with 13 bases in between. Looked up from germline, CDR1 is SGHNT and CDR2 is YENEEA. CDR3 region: CASTPGARETQYF. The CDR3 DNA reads TGTGCCAGCACCCCGGGAGCTCGAGAGACCCAGTACTTC.

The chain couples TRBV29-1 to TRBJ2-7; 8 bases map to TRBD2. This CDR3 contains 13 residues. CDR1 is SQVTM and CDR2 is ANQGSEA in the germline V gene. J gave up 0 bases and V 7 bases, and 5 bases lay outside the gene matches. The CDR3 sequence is CSARTSYSYEQYF. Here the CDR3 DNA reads TGCAGCGCTAGGACTAGCTACTCCTACGAGCAGTACTTC.

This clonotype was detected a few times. The CDR3 nucleotides read TGTGCCAGCAGTCCGGGGTGGGGGAAACCCTCGGAAGAGACCCAGTACTTC. Its translation: CASSPGWGKPSEETQYF. The gene calls are TRBV27 and TRBJ2-5; D may match TRBD1 or TRBD2 (5 bases each). Trimming shortened V by 5 bases and J by 3 bases, and 22 bases separated the two germline ends. Germline V gives CDR1 MNHEY, CDR2 SMNVEV (reference sequence). CDR3 length: 17 amino acids.

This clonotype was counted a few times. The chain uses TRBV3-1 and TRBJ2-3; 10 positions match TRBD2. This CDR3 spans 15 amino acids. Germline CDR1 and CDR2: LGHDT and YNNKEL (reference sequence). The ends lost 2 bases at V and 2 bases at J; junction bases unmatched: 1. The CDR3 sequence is CASSQSGRATDTQYF. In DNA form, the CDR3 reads TGTGCCAGCAGCCAAAGCGGGAGGGCCACAGATACGCAGTATTTT.

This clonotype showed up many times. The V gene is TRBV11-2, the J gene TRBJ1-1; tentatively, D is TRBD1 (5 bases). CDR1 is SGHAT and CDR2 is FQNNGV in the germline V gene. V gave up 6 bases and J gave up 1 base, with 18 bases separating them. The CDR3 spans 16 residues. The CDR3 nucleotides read TGTGCCAGCAGTCTAGGGGAGTGGCACCGGAACACTGAAGCTTTCTTT. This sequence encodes CASSLGEWHRNTEAFF.

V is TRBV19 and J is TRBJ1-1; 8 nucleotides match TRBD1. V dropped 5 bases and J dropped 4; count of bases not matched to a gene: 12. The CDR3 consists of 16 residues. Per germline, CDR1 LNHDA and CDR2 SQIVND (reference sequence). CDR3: CASSARTGRGSTEAFF. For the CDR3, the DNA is TGTGCCAGTAGTGCCCGGACAGGGCGAGGGAGCACTGAAGCTTTCTTT.

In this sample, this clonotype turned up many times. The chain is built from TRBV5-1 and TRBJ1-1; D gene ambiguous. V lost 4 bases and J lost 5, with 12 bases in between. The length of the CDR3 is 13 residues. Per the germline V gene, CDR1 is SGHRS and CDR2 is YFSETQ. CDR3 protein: CASSRHERTEAFF. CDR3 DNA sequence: TGCGCCAGCAGCCGGCACGAGAGGACTGAAGCTTTCTTT. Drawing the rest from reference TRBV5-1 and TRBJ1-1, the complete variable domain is KAGVTQTPRYLIKTRGQQVTLSCSPISGHRSVSWYQQTPGQGLQFLFEYFSETQRNKGNFPGRFSGRQFSNSRSEMNVSTLELGDSALYLCASSRHERTEAFFGQGTRLTVV.